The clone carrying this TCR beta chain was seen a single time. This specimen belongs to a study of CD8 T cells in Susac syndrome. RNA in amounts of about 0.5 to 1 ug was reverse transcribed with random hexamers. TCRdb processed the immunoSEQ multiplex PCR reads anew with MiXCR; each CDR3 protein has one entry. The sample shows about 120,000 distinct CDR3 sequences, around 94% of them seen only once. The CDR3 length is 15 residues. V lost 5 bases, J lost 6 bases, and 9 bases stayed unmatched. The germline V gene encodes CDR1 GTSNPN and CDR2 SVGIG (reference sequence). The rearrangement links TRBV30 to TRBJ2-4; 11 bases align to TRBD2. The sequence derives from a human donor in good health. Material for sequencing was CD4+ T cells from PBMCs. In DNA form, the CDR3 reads TGTGCCTGGTTGCGCCACGGGACTAGCGGAAACATTCAGTACTTC. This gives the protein CAWLRHGTSGNIQYF.